This T cell receptor (beta chain) was sequenced in a study of control samples from healthy donors and cancer patients. Generated by immunoSEQ multiplex PCR, the TCRdb table keeps only in-frame clones and is missing some. Seen here are about 80,000 clones, roughly 90% observed once, and the top ten hold about 5.5%. Germline CDR1 and CDR2: SGHRS and YFSETQ. V was cut by 3 bases and J by 1 base, with 13 bases left in between. The CDR3 covers 16 residues. The chain couples TRBV5-1 to TRBJ2-2; D is perhaps TRBD2 (6 bases). Sequencing input: blood. The source is a man aged 45-65 years in good health. Written as DNA, the CDR3 is TGCGCCAGCAGCTCCCTCGGGCGGGGGAACACCGGGGAGCTGTTTTTT. Translated: CASSSLGRGNTGELFF.